These 10 T cell receptor beta chains share one sample of origin, sequenced in a study of OX40 agonist ivuxolimab in advanced cancers. Some clones are missing from TCRdb's copy, which holds only in-frame ones; the method was immunoSEQ multiplex PCR. The sample has some 58,000 clones, 75% to 90% seen once. Sequenced material: CD4+ or CD8+ T cells sorted from blood, taken in a trial of the OX40 agonist ivuxolimab. The receptor set was obtained from an adult with an advanced solid tumor such as melanoma, head and neck, liver or kidney cancer.

This chain joins TRBV18 and TRBJ2-7; D is unclear. CDR1 and CDR2 (germline): KGHSH, LQKENI. The CDR3 covers 14 residues. V was shortened by 6 bases and J by 0 bases, with 12 bases between the two germline ends. The CDR3 loop is CASSRADLSYEQYF. The CDR3 DNA reads as TGTGCCAGCTCTCGGGCTGACCTCTCCTACGAGCAGTACTTC.

This clone has just one count. This chain uses TRBV20-1 with TRBJ2-3, with D perhaps matching TRBD1 (5 bases). Trimming left V 7 bases short and J 0 bases short, with 5 bases between. Germline CDR1 reads DFQATT; CDR2 reads SNEGSKA (reference sequence). This CDR3 has 11 amino acids. Written as DNA, the CDR3 is TGCAGTGGGGGCAGCACAGATACGCAGTATTTT. Protein product: CSGGSTDTQYF.

This chain joins TRBV28 and TRBJ1-2; D is uncertain. Germline V gene sequence: CDR1 MDHEN, CDR2 SYDVKM. This CDR3 spans 11 amino acids. The ends were cut back, 2 bases at V and 7 bases at J, with 5 bases in the middle. CDR3 residues: CASSLSFGYTF. The CDR3 nucleotides read TGTGCCAGCAGTTTAAGTTTTGGCTACACCTTC.

The genes are TRBV4-2 and TRBJ2-3, with TRBD1 matching 7 bases. Germline V gives CDR1 LGHNA, CDR2 YNFKEQ. The CDR3 has 15 amino acids. V shed 0 bases and J 4 bases; nucleotides not matched to a gene: 4. CDR3 protein: CASSQETGIPDTQYF. CDR3 coding DNA: TGTGCCAGCAGCCAAGAGACAGGGATTCCAGATACGCAGTATTTT.

J is TRBJ2-7 and V is TRBV10-3, with 9 nucleotides matching TRBD2. V was clipped by 5 bases and J by 4 bases; unmatched bases: 3. CDR1 is ENHRY, CDR2 SYGVKD, per germline. The CDR3 consists of 13 residues. The CDR3 region has the DNA TGTGCCATCAGTCGACTAGCGGAGTACGAGCAGTACTTC. It specifies CAISRLAEYEQYF.

The rearrangement links TRBV7-2 to TRBJ2-3; D possibly corresponds to TRBD1 (5 bases). Germline V gene lookup returns CDR1 SGHTA and CDR2 FQGNSA. The length of the CDR3 is 15 residues. Trimming removed 6 bases at V and 1 base at J, with 14 bases between. The CDR3 sequence: CASRGDRGGTDTQYF. As DNA, the CDR3 is TGTGCCAGCAGAGGGGATAGGGGCGGCACAGATACGCAGTATTTT.

The rearrangement links TRBV30 to TRBJ1-3, with D unclear. The germline gives CDR1 GTSNPN, CDR2 SVGIG (reference sequence). The V end lost 2 bases, the J end lost 0 bases, and 11 bases lay between the germline ends. CDR3 length: 15 amino acids. CDR3 residues: CAWSFRPGSGNTIYF. CDR3 sequence (DNA): TGTGCCTGGAGTTTCCGTCCGGGCTCTGGAAACACCATATATTTT.

This chain joins TRBV6-1 and TRBJ2-7; 10 nucleotides match TRBD2. Germline assignment: CDR1 MNHNS and CDR2 SASEGT. This CDR3 has 15 amino acids. The junction had 6 bases not matched to a gene; V was cut back by 5 bases and J by 2 bases. The CDR3 region is CASSSSGSPPYEQYF. The CDR3 DNA reads TGTGCCAGCAGTTCTAGCGGGAGCCCCCCCTACGAGCAGTACTTC.

This chain links TRBV28 with TRBJ1-5; 12 nucleotides line up with TRBD1. Germline-derived CDR1 and CDR2 are MDHEN and SYDVKM. The CDR3 totals 15 residues. Unmatched junction bases numbered 3, after V lost 3 bases and J lost 6 bases. The CDR3 bases are TGTGCCAGCAGTTTCCCGGGACAGGGGGCTCAGCCCCAGCATTTT. Translation gives CASSFPGQGAQPQHF.

The chain is built from TRBV18 and TRBJ1-1; the D gene is possibly TRBD1 (5 bases). The CDR3 covers 14 residues. Trimming took off 3 bases at V and 5 bases at J, with 13 bases between the two ends. In germline, CDR1 is KGHSH, CDR2 LQKENI. The CDR3 region is CASSPIDSRTEAFF. CDR3 DNA: TGTGCCAGCTCACCCATTGACAGTCGGACTGAAGCTTTCTTT.